Below, 12 T cell receptor beta chains from the same sample are listed, as sequenced in a study of post-analysis software for immune sequencing data (dated by TCRdb to between 2015 and 2016). Summary of the overall study and its limitations: Roughly 5 TRBV segments, including TRBV5-6, TRBV5-1 and TRBV20-1, were significantly more frequent in patients than controls.

Receptor libraries were prepared by PCR. Data came from an Illumina HiSeq 2500. To reduce PCR and sequencing biases, unique molecular identifiers were incorporated into the TCR beta cDNA libraries. In TCRdb, the public reads were trimmed at Q25 with fastp and aligned with MiXCR, with productive beta chains retained. Each CDR3 protein appears once, grouped with its most common genes and DNA. A total of roughly 800,000 distinct CDR3 sequences appear in this sample, under 60% of them only once. The ten largest clones add up to roughly 4.5% of the sample. These receptors are not linked to any known antigen. The sequencing input was blood. The origin of the receptors is a girl between 10 and 17 years old with multiple sclerosis.

The gene calls are TRBV9 and TRBJ2-7; 8 nucleotides agree with TRBD1. The CDR3 covers 14 residues. With V trimmed by 0 bases and J by 7 bases, 6 bases remained unmatched. Germline V gives CDR1 SGDLS, CDR2 YYNGEE. The CDR3 reads CASSVEGQDQEQYF. CDR3 nucleotides: TGTGCCAGCAGCGTAGAGGGACAGGACCAAGAGCAGTACTTC.

The gene calls are TRBV28 and TRBJ2-1; 8 nucleotides align to TRBD1. Germline loops: CDR1 MDHEN, CDR2 SYDVKM. The CDR3 has 16 residues. The V and J ends lost 1 base and 3 bases, in that order; junction bases with no gene match: 5. The CDR3, as DNA: TGTGCCAGCAGTTTATTAAGGGACAGGATCTACAATGAGCAGTTCTTC. Residues: CASSLLRDRIYNEQFF.

The chain joins TRBV28 to TRBJ1-2; D possibly corresponds to TRBD1 (6 bases). Germline loops: CDR1 MDHEN, CDR2 SYDVKM. V dropped 10 bases and J dropped 5 bases, with 14 bases sitting between them. The CDR3 is 12 amino acids. The DNA of the CDR3 is TGTGCCACCTGGGGGGCGGGGTATGGCTACACCTTC. Translation gives CATWGAGYGYTF.

The rearrangement joins TRBV7-2 to TRBJ2-3, with TRBD2 matching 7 bases. This CDR3 region has 16 residues. In germline, CDR1 is SGHTA, CDR2 FQGNSA. Losses at the gene ends were 5 bases for V and 2 bases for J; bases not matched to a gene: 10. CDR3 coding DNA: TGTGCCAGCAGCGCGGCGGGGGAAGCAGTCACAGATACGCAGTATTTT. Translated: CASSAAGEAVTDTQYF.

This chain connects TRBV7-9 to TRBJ2-3; 8 bases map to TRBD2. This CDR3 has 19 residues. V shed 5 bases, J shed 1 base, and the junction held 17 bases outside the gene matches. Germline assignment: CDR1 SEHNR and CDR2 FQNEAQ (reference sequence). The CDR3 loop reads CASSLLGIRREGGTDTQYF. As DNA, the CDR3 is TGTGCCAGCAGCCTGCTTGGTATCCGTCGGGAGGGGGGCACAGATACGCAGTATTTT.

This clonotype was seen only a few times. The chain recombines TRBV4-1 with TRBJ2-7, with 7 bases aligning to TRBD2. CDR3 length equals 15 residues. Germline CDR1 and CDR2: MGHRA and YSYEKL. J gave up 2 bases and V 0 bases, and 4 bases lay outside the gene matches. The CDR3 DNA reads as TGCGCCAGCAGCCAAGAGGGGGGGATAGCCTACGAGCAGTACTTC. Protein: CASSQEGGIAYEQYF.

This clonotype was counted a single time. The chain employs TRBV20-1 and TRBJ2-1; 7 positions match TRBD2. The junction had 8 bases not matched to a gene; V was cut back by 2 bases and J by 10 bases. Germline V gene lookup returns CDR1 DFQATT and CDR2 SNEGSKA (reference sequence). The CDR3 is made up of 13 amino acids. CDR3 in amino acids: CSARPGPGGEQFF. Written as DNA, the CDR3 is TGCAGTGCTAGACCGGGACCGGGAGGCGAGCAGTTCTTC.

The CDR3 region has the DNA TGCAGCGTTGAACAGGGGGCATTCTATGGCTACACCTTC. It encodes CSVEQGAFYGYTF. The chain recombines TRBV29-1 with TRBJ1-2; TRBD1 agrees at 8 bases. CDR1 SQVTM and CDR2 ANQGSEA come from the germline V gene. Losses at the gene ends were 2 bases for V and 4 bases for J; bases not matched to a gene: 3. The CDR3 covers 13 residues. Looking up the rest from reference TRBV29-1 and TRBJ1-2 gives the full variable domain: SAVISQKPSRDICQRGTSLTIQCQVDSQVTMMFWYRQQPGQSLTLIATANQGSEATYESGFVIDKFPISRPNLTFSTLTVSNMSPEDSSIYLCSVEQGAFYGYTFGSGTRLTVV.

The chain couples TRBV14 to TRBJ2-4, with 7 bases fitting TRBD2. Judging by the DNA end, TRBJ2-5 fits better; the J call may be wrong. The CDR3 has 17 residues. Per germline, CDR1 SGHDN and CDR2 FVKESK. The CDR3 region has the DNA TGTGCCAGCAGCCTCCTTAGGGGACTAAAGGGCCAAGAGACCCAGTACTTC. As protein: CASSLLRGLKGQETQYF.

This rearrangement joins TRBV20-1 to TRBJ2-5, with 11 bases matching TRBD2. Trimming removed 4 bases from V and 5 bases from J; junction bases left unmatched: 15. CDR1 is DFQATT, CDR2 SNEGSKA, per germline (reference sequence). The CDR3 extends over 17 amino acids. The CDR3 DNA sequence: TGCAGTGCTATACCGGGACTAGCGGTTCTTCGGGGGGAGACCCAGTACTTC. It is translated as CSAIPGLAVLRGETQYF.

This clonotype was seen a few times. Relative to the germline gene, one junction end is altered; a read error may explain this. The chain carries TRBV7-6 and TRBJ1-1; D call uncertain. CDR1 is SGHVS and CDR2 is FNYEAQ in the germline V gene. The length of the CDR3 is 15 residues. This chain's CDR3 is CASSLAETPNTEAFF. DNA of the CDR3: TGTGCCAGCAGCCTAGCGGAGACTCCGAACACTGAAGCTTTCTTT.

V and J are TRBV20-1 and TRBJ2-7; TRBD2 agrees at 8 bases. The assigned J gene may be wrong: the sequence end matches TRBJ2-5 better. CDR1 and CDR2 from the germline V gene are DFQATT and SNEGSKA (reference sequence). The CDR3 runs to 12 residues. The CDR3 DNA is TGCAGTGCACCCGGACTAGCAGCGACCCAGTACTTC. Its translation is CSAPGLAATQYF.